The 15 T cell receptor beta chains presented below share a single source sample, sequenced in a study of regulatory T cells in long-lasting Graves disease. Time point reported: persistent/refractory GD, antithyroid drugs over 5 years with positive TRAb. Extracted PBMC RNA gave rise to the TCR library. To make TCR beta libraries, researchers used iRepertoire HTBI primers and Arm-PCR of CDR3 regions. TCRdb recomputed calls from the multiplex PCR reads with MiXCR, one row per CDR3 protein. In the table there are around 400,000 distinct CDR3 sequences, roughly 23% of which are singletons. Material: peripheral blood mononuclear cells (PBMCs), obtained when the disease was refractory, from a patient treated with antithyroid drugs. Source of these receptors: a woman aged 40 to 50 with Graves disease.

The chain is built from TRBV19 and TRBJ1-1; D not certain. The CDR3 consists of 12 residues. Germline V lookup: CDR1 LNHDA, CDR2 SQIVND (reference sequence). Trimming removed 6 bases from V and 1 base from J, with 6 bases in between. The CDR3 spells CASRTRNTEAFF. The CDR3 DNA is TGTGCCAGTAGAACGAGGAACACTGAAGCTTTCTTT.

This clonotype was picked up a small number of times. V usage is TRBV20-1 and J usage is TRBJ2-7, with D hard to call. In germline, CDR1 is DFQATT, CDR2 SNEGSKA (reference sequence). This CDR3 spans 16 amino acids. Trimming cost V 1 base and J 2 bases, with 18 bases left between them. The CDR3 spells CSARGVSSDAAYEQYF. As DNA, the CDR3 is TGCAGTGCTAGAGGAGTAAGTTCCGACGCCGCCTACGAGCAGTACTTC.

This clonotype was detected many times. This rearrangement joins TRBV27 to TRBJ2-4; 8 bases are shared with TRBD1. This CDR3 contains 13 residues. V trimming: 2 bases; J trimming: 6 bases; junction bases outside the gene matches: 0. Germline CDR1 is MNHEY and CDR2 is SMNVEV (reference sequence). Here the CDR3 DNA reads TGTGCCAGCAGTTTAGACAGGGGAAACATTCAGTACTTC. It encodes CASSLDRGNIQYF.

The rearrangement links TRBV4-1 to TRBJ2-2; D unclear. V shed 0 bases and J shed 0 bases, with 5 bases lying between them. Per the germline V gene, CDR1 is MGHRA and CDR2 is YSYEKL. The CDR3 has 15 amino acids. The CDR3 region is CASSQETANTGELFF. Written as DNA, the CDR3 is TGCGCCAGCAGCCAAGAGACTGCGAACACCGGGGAGCTGTTTTTT.

This clonotype was counted at least ten times. V usage is TRBV10-3 and J usage is TRBJ2-5; the match to TRBD1 covers 8 bases. This CDR3 comprises 12 residues. The germline CDR1 and CDR2 sequences are ENHRY and SYGVKD. Unmatched junction bases numbered 1, after V lost 8 bases and J lost 2 bases. The CDR3 nucleotides read TGTGCCATCGGGGACAGGCAAGAGACCCAGTACTTC. Translating gives CAIGDRQETQYF.

Turning to this clonotype: One end of the junction does not line up with germline, which may come from a read error. This sequence joins TRBV6-8 and TRBJ2-5; no firm D call. The CDR3 runs to 16 residues. Per germline, CDR1 MNHGY and CDR2 SAAAGT. The CDR3 bases are TGTGCCGGCAGTTACGCCCAGTTTTTGGGATGGGAGACCCAGTACTTC. Translation: CAGSYAQFLGWETQYF.

The chain links TRBV19 to TRBJ2-7; tentatively, D is TRBD2 (5 bases). Germline CDR1 LNHDA, CDR2 SQIVND (reference sequence). V lost 7 bases to trimming and J lost 0 bases, with 10 bases between them. This CDR3 spans 13 amino acids. CDR3 loop: CASTARASYEQYF. The CDR3 region has the DNA TGTGCCAGTACCGCGAGGGCCTCCTACGAGCAGTACTTC.

In the case of this clonotype: A much larger clone lies one base from this, so it may be a read error. This chain connects TRBV20-1 to TRBJ2-7; D may be TRBD2 (5 bases). Germline CDR1 DFQATT, CDR2 SNEGSKA (reference sequence). This CDR3 has 14 amino acids. CDR3 amino acids: CGATGLLYPYEQYF. The CDR3 DNA reads TGCGGTGCTACCGGACTCCTTTATCCCTACGAGCAGTACTTC.

This clonotype has more than one count but fewer than ten. This sequence joins TRBV29-1 and TRBJ2-7; D not certain. CDR3 length equals 13 residues. Germline CDR1 is SQVTM and CDR2 is ANQGSEA. Trimming cost V 1 base and J 7 bases, with 14 bases left between them. In DNA form, the CDR3 reads TGCAGCGTTGAAGTCAGGACCCTTGGGGAGCAGTACTTC. Translated, it gives CSVEVRTLGEQYF.

A note on this clonotype: A much more abundant neighbour one base away suggests this may be a read error. The rearrangement uses TRBV12-3 or TRBV12-4 and TRBJ1-4, with D perhaps matching TRBD1 (5 bases). This CDR3 comprises 17 residues. The DNA for the CDR3 is TGTGCCAGCAGTTTCGGACGCCTAGGGACGTACAATGAAAAACTGTCTTTT. Its protein product is CASSFGRLGTYNEKLSF.

There are a few counts of this clonotype. The V gene is TRBV9, the J gene TRBJ2-7; D ambiguous. Trimming removed 1 base at V and 0 bases at J, with 11 bases between. CDR1 and CDR2 (germline): SGDLS, YYNGEE. This CDR3 comprises 15 residues. In DNA, the CDR3 is TGTGCCAGCAGCGTATCGCCCCTGAGCTCCTACGAGCAGTACTTC. Its translation is CASSVSPLSSYEQYF. The full variable domain, rest sourced from reference TRBV9 and TRBJ2-7, is DSGVTQTPKHLITATGQRVTLRCSPRSGDLSVYWYQQSLDQGLQFLIQYYNGEERAKGNILERFSAQQFPDLHSELNLSSLELGDSALYFCASSVSPLSSYEQYFGPGTRLTVT.

This clonotype showed up many times. The rearrangement links TRBV7-9 to TRBJ2-7, with D uncertain. CDR3 length: 12 residues. Germline V gene data show CDR1 as SEHNR and CDR2 as FQNEAQ (reference sequence). Trimming removed 4 bases from V and 2 bases from J, with 6 bases in between. CDR3 in amino acids: CASSYRPYEQYF. The CDR3 DNA reads TGTGCCAGCAGCTACAGACCCTACGAGCAGTACTTC.

This clonotype has a count of ten or more. The genes are TRBV6-5 and TRBJ1-3, with D uncertain. The V and J ends lost 4 bases and 0 bases respectively, with 13 bases between them. Per germline, CDR1 MNHEY and CDR2 SVGAGI. The CDR3 extends over 16 amino acids. In nucleotides, the CDR3 is TGTGCCAGCAGTTTACTCGAGGACTTCTCTGGAAACACCATATATTTT. This sequence encodes CASSLLEDFSGNTIYF.

V and J are TRBV5-1 and TRBJ2-2; D ambiguous. Trimming pared 0 bases from V and 3 bases from J, leaving 9 bases between. The V gene's germline CDR1 is SGHRS and CDR2 YFSETQ. This CDR3 has 15 residues. CDR3 sequence (DNA): TGCGCCAGCAGCTTGGATTGGCCTTACACCGGGGAGCTGTTTTTT. Encoded protein: CASSLDWPYTGELFF. Filled out from reference TRBV5-1 and TRBJ2-2, the complete variable domain reads KAGVTQTPRYLIKTRGQQVTLSCSPISGHRSVSWYQQTPGQGLQFLFEYFSETQRNKGNFPGRFSGRQFSNSRSEMNVSTLELGDSALYLCASSLDWPYTGELFFGEGSRLTVL.

This chain joins TRBV13 and TRBJ1-1; D call uncertain. The germline gives CDR1 PRHDT, CDR2 FYEKMQ (reference sequence). The germline V and J ends were trimmed by 0 bases and 1 base, with 6 bases remaining between them. The CDR3 is 14 amino acids. The CDR3 loop is CASSLGERNTEAFF. The CDR3 nucleotides read TGTGCCAGCAGCTTAGGGGAGAGGAACACTGAAGCTTTCTTT.